This T cell receptor beta chain was captured in a study of T cell responses to AZD1222 COVID-19 vaccine. Overall study results and limits: The donor cohort was predominantly white British with a female majority, and clonal diversity may have been underestimated. Distributed over spike, vaccine-associated CD4 TCRs predominated at 160-218 and 743-854.

The CDR3 sequence is 13 residues long. Germline CDR1 MRHNA, CDR2 SNTAGT. With V trimmed by 0 bases and J by 9 bases, 2 bases remained unmatched. Comments on this clone: Its antigen is not known.

Assay: immunoSEQ multiplex PCR; the TCRdb copy retains only in-frame clones and omits some. The sample holds some 120,000 clones, about 90% seen once. The sequenced sample was peripheral blood, obtained on day 0 of AZD1222 vaccination. The receptor was derived from an adult in good health. The gene calls are TRBV6-4 and TRBJ1-5; the match to TRBD1 covers 7 bases. For the CDR3, the DNA is TGTGCCAGCAGTGACTCCGCAGGGGGGCCCCAGCATTTT. Amino acids: CASSDSAGGPQHF.